The 14 T cell receptor beta chains given below trace back to one sample, sequenced in a study of monozygotic twins with inflammatory bowel disease. TCRdb re-called the 5' RACE reads; one entry per CDR3 protein, DNA not given. This sample lists about 380,000 distinct CDR3 sequences; its ten largest clones have 2% to 3%. Input material: blood. The receptors stem from a human donor with ulcerative colitis or Crohn's disease, or a healthy co-twin of an affected twin (not recorded which).

The chain carries TRBV12-3 or TRBV12-4 and TRBJ1-1; TCRdb's D call, TRBD1, is unchecked because there is no DNA. The CDR3 sequence is 13 residues long. CDR3 sequence: CASSLTGEREAFF.

The chain joins TRBV7-3 to TRBJ2-2; TCRdb reports TRBD2, a call that lacks DNA to check it against. The CDR3 runs 17 residues. Per germline, CDR1 SGHTA and CDR2 FQGTGA. CDR3 protein: CASSLHLAGANTGELFF.

The V gene is TRBV12-3 or TRBV12-4, the J gene TRBJ1-6; TCRdb indicates TRBD1, and absent DNA this call remains unverified. The length of the CDR3 is 14 residues. CDR3 sequence reads: CASMPGRHNSPLHF.

The rearrangement links TRBV4-1 to TRBJ2-5; the D call from TCRdb, TRBD1, cannot be confirmed without DNA. Germline lookup yields CDR1 MGHRA and CDR2 YSYEKL. This CDR3 comprises 14 residues. The CDR3 loop is CASSHLQGMETQYF.

The chain recombines TRBV27 with TRBJ2-3; there is no DNA to check the TCRdb D call of TRBD1. CDR3 size: 15 residues. Germline assignment: CDR1 MNHEY and CDR2 SMNVEV (reference sequence). CDR3 protein: CASSLVGGYTDTQYF.

The genes are TRBV5-1 and TRBJ2-7. The CDR3 runs 14 residues. Per the germline V gene, CDR1 is SGHRS and CDR2 is YFSETQ. The CDR3 region is CASSSIGYSGEQYF.

This chain links TRBV21-1 with TRBJ2-2; TCRdb returns TRBD1, unconfirmable since there is no DNA. TRBV21-1 is marked as a pseudogene. This CDR3 has 12 residues. CDR3 amino acids: CATQTGKEELFF.

J is TRBJ2-6 and V is TRBV18. This CDR3 is 15 amino acids long. Germline CDR1 and CDR2: KGHSH and LQKENI. This chain's CDR3 is CASSPGRSGANVLTF.

The chain uses TRBV5-5 and TRBJ2-5; TCRdb calls TRBD1, which cannot be checked without DNA. Germline V lookup: CDR1 SGHKS, CDR2 YYEKEE (reference sequence). The CDR3 is 15 residues long. CDR3 residues: CASSLWDSPLETQYF.

The chain links TRBV18 to TRBJ1-2; the TCRdb call, TRBD1, lacks DNA for checking. In germline, CDR1 is KGHSH, CDR2 LQKENI. CDR3 length: 13 amino acids. CDR3 region: CASSSVPNYGYTF.

The gene calls are TRBV5-1 and TRBJ1-1. This CDR3 spans 14 amino acids. CDR1 and CDR2 (germline): SGHRS, YFSETQ. The CDR3 spells CASSLYRPTTEAFF.

This chain joins TRBV27 and TRBJ2-7; without DNA, the TCRdb call of TRBD1 cannot be checked. Per the germline V gene, CDR1 is MNHEY and CDR2 is SMNVEV (reference sequence). This CDR3 region has 14 residues. CDR3 loop: CASSLTGGAYEQYF.

The J gene is TRBJ1-2, the V gene TRBV29-1. CDR1 and CDR2 (germline): SQVTM, ANQGSEA. This CDR3 has 11 residues. The CDR3 spells CSPRGPRGYTF.

V gene TRBV5-1 combines with J gene TRBJ2-7; no DNA is available, so the TRBD1 call from TCRdb remains unchecked. The CDR3 has 17 amino acids. The germline V gene encodes CDR1 SGHRS and CDR2 YFSETQ. The CDR3 loop reads CASSLVGGGPTRGEQYF. The full variable domain, rest sourced from reference TRBV5-1 and TRBJ2-7, is KAGVTQTPRYLIKTRGQQVTLSCSPISGHRSVSWYQQTPGQGLQFLFEYFSETQRNKGNFPGRFSGRQFSNSRSEMNVSTLELGDSALYLCASSLVGGGPTRGEQYFGPGTRLTVT.